This TCR beta chain was captured in a study of blood T cell repertoires in COVID-19. Profiling relied on immunoSEQ multiplex PCR, and the TCRdb table lists in-frame clones only, not all of them. This sample yields 180,000 or so clones, of which around 79% are seen a single time; approximately 10% belongs to the top ten. The V and J ends lost 4 bases and 0 bases respectively, with 21 bases between them. The CDR3 contains 18 residues. Germline CDR1 reads SGHRS; CDR2 reads YFSETQ. The clonotype originates from a man aged 45 to 65 who had recovered from COVID-19. This chain uses TRBV5-1 with TRBJ2-3; the D gene is possibly TRBD1 (6 bases). The specimen sequenced was PBMCs or T cells enriched from blood (not recorded which). The CDR3 loop is CASSPENHIQGSTDTQYF. The CDR3 region has the DNA TGCGCCAGCAGCCCGGAGAACCATATACAGGGTAGCACAGATACGCAGTATTTT.